This T cell receptor (beta chain) emerged from a study of blood T cells in healthy people across ages. Study overall: The template switching approach captured approximately one barcoded beta molecule for every two T cells.

Healthy individuals of Caucasian origin from Russia, aged 6 to 90, served as donors. Trimming shortened V by 5 bases and J by 3 bases, and 14 bases separated the two germline ends. The CDR3 has 13 residues. CDR1 is DFQATT and CDR2 is SNEGSKA in the germline V gene (reference sequence). It was with a sample-barcoded 5' primer and a J-beta primer mix that a second PCR of about 7 to 12 cycles was run. Using its own MiXCR run on the 5' RACE reads, TCRdb lists one record per CDR3 protein. The table includes around 780,000 distinct CDR3 sequences, just over 55% detected once. V and J are TRBV20-1 and TRBJ2-7, with D possibly TRBD1 on 8 matching bases. The sample comprised blood. The sequence was obtained from a middle-aged man in good health. The CDR3 is CSASTGGGYEQYF. In DNA, the CDR3 is TGCAGTGCTTCCACAGGGGGGGGCTACGAGCAGTACTTC.